The 2 T cell receptor beta chains in this list originate from one sample, sequenced in a study of shared clonotypes between healthy human individuals. Method: immunoSEQ multiplex PCR; TCRdb's copy keeps in-frame clones and lacks some. Of hundreds of thousands of clones in the sample, 92% are singletons; the top ten hold nearly 25%. Terminally differentiated effector memory CD45RA+ cells were excluded by CCR7 positive selection of CD45RO-negative cells. Sequenced: naive CD8+ T cells sorted from blood. The receptor source for this set is a man aged 30-40 years in good health.

The chain combines TRBV27 with TRBJ2-7; D call uncertain. V lost 9 bases and J 2 bases, leaving 8 bases between the germline ends. CDR1 is MNHEY and CDR2 is SMNVEV in the germline V gene (reference sequence). The CDR3 is 11 amino acids. The CDR3 DNA sequence: TGTGCCAGTCGGTCCCCCTACGAGCAGTACTTC. Its protein product is CASRSPYEQYF.

The chain is built from TRBV5-1 and TRBJ2-7, with D perhaps being TRBD1 or TRBD2 (7 bases each). The CDR3 extends over 14 amino acids. Per germline, CDR1 SGHRS and CDR2 YFSETQ. With 7 bases removed from V and 2 bases from J, the gap between germline ends came to 16 bases. CDR3 nucleotide sequence: TGCGCCAGCTCCAGCGGGGACAGCACCTACGAGCAGTACTTC. Translation gives CASSSGDSTYEQYF. The full variable domain, its missing parts supplied by reference TRBV5-1 and TRBJ2-7, is KAGVTQTPRYLIKTRGQQVTLSCSPISGHRSVSWYQQTPGQGLQFLFEYFSETQRNKGNFPGRFSGRQFSNSRSEMNVSTLELGDSALYLCASSSGDSTYEQYFGPGTRLTVT.